The 9 T cell receptor beta chains given below trace back to one sample, sequenced in a study of cytomegalovirus exposure and HLA in healthy donors. PCR primers comprised 60 Vbeta and 13 Jbeta primers. This table comes from immunoSEQ multiplex PCR, and its TCRdb copy is limited to in-frame clones, with some not included. The sample shows 87,000 or so clones, roughly 79% of them seen only once. Sequencing was done on a sample of PBMCs. These TCRs come from a woman aged 40 to 49 in good health and CMV-seronegative.

The chain carries TRBV5-6 and TRBJ1-6; D is unresolved. Germline CDR1 is SGHDT and CDR2 is YYEEEE. Trimming left V 4 bases short and J 8 bases short, with 16 bases between. The CDR3 consists of 15 residues. Here the CDR3 reads CASSKDAGSDSPLHF. CDR3 DNA sequence: TGTGCCAGCAGCAAGGACGCGGGCTCCGATTCACCCCTCCACTTT.

This chain links TRBV4-3 with TRBJ1-4, with 8 bases that match TRBD1. Germline trimming cut 3 bases from V and 7 bases from J; bases unmatched to any gene: 7. CDR1 and CDR2 from the germline V gene are LGHNA and YSLEER. The CDR3 covers 15 residues. CDR3 residues: CASSHQGARREKLFF. CDR3 in DNA: TGCGCCAGCAGCCATCAGGGGGCGCGGCGTGAAAAACTGTTTTTT.

The table lists this clone with a count of one. V usage is TRBV19 and J usage is TRBJ1-1; D is possibly TRBD1 (6 bases). Germline CDR1 LNHDA, CDR2 SQIVND (reference sequence). This CDR3 has 14 residues. Trimming took off 6 bases at V and 2 bases at J, with 13 bases between the two ends. CDR3 DNA: TGTGCCAGTAGCACTACGGGACAAAACACTGAAGCTTTCTTT. This gives the protein CASSTTGQNTEAFF. The variable domain in full, completed from reference TRBV19 and TRBJ1-1, reads DGGITQSPKYLFRKEGQNVTLSCEQNLNHDAMYWYRQDPGQGLRLIYYSQIVNDFQKGDIAEGYSVSREKKESFPLTVTSAQKNPTAFYLCASSTTGQNTEAFFGQGTRLTVV.

V usage is TRBV27 and J usage is TRBJ1-6; D unclear. CDR1 is MNHEY, CDR2 SMNVEV, per germline (reference sequence). The V end was cut by 6 bases, the J end by 9 bases, with 24 bases between. This CDR3 comprises 17 residues. CDR3: CASSPDPRTGWGSPLHF. The CDR3 coding sequence is TGTGCCAGCAGCCCTGACCCACGGACGGGATGGGGTTCACCCCTCCACTTT.

The chain uses TRBV28 and TRBJ1-2; 7 bases agree with TRBD1. The CDR3 extends over 14 amino acids. V lost 5 bases to trimming and J lost 2 bases; unmatched junction nucleotides: 5. Per germline, CDR1 MDHEN and CDR2 SYDVKM. CDR3 bases: TGTGCCAGCAGTCGACAGGGAACCAACTATGGCTACACCTTC. This encodes CASSRQGTNYGYTF.

This clone appeared a single time. The V call is TRBV6-6, the J call TRBJ1-4, with TRBD1 matching 11 bases. This CDR3 has 15 residues. The V and J ends lost 7 bases and 8 bases, in that order; junction bases with no gene match: 9. Per the germline V gene, CDR1 is MNHNY and CDR2 is SVGAGI (reference sequence). The CDR3 nucleotides read TGTGCCAGCATAGGACAGGGGGCGGTAGGCGAAAAACTGTTTTTT. Protein product: CASIGQGAVGEKLFF.

This sequence joins TRBV30 and TRBJ1-6; 8 bases align to TRBD1. The germline V gene encodes CDR1 GTSNPN and CDR2 SVGIG (reference sequence). This CDR3 spans 16 amino acids. Unmatched junction bases numbered 11, after V lost 0 bases and J lost 10 bases. The CDR3 nucleotides read TGTGCCTGGAGTGTACTTAGGACAGGGAGTAACTCACCCCTCCACTTT. The encoded protein is CAWSVLRTGSNSPLHF.

A remark on this clone: The CDR3 end shows no conserved phenylalanine or tryptophan, and so a read error is likely. The chain couples TRBV25-1 to TRBJ1-6, with TRBD1 matching over 9 bases. Germline V gene data show CDR1 as MGHDK and CDR2 as SYGVNS. V trimming: 7 bases; J trimming: 5 bases; junction bases outside the gene matches: 15. The CDR3 has 18 residues. CDR3 bases: TGTGCCAGCATTCTCCGGGACAGGGTAGGAGGTCATAATTCACCCCTCCACGTT. The encoded protein is CASILRDRVGGHNSPLHV.

The V gene is TRBV27, the J gene TRBJ1-1, with 10 positions matching TRBD1. This CDR3 spans 14 amino acids. From germline, CDR1 is MNHEY and CDR2 SMNVEV (reference sequence). Trimming cost V 6 bases and J 5 bases; bases outside gene matches: 6. CDR3 region: CASRGQGTGTEAFF. The CDR3, as DNA: TGTGCCAGCAGGGGACAGGGGACGGGGACTGAAGCTTTCTTT.